This TCR beta chain came from a study of OX40 agonist ivuxolimab in advanced cancers. Blood specimens came from baseline, cycle 4 day 1, and cycle 7 day 1. Assay: immunoSEQ multiplex PCR; the TCRdb copy retains only in-frame clones and omits some. The sample has about 32,000 clones, 75% to 95% seen once. Study results and caveats: Clones of CD4+ and CD8+ blood T cells grew by week 6 at doses of 0.1 to 3.0 mg/kg.

Of note for this clone: Its antigen remains unknown.

The ends lost 5 bases at V and 1 base at J; junction bases unmatched: 11. The CDR3 runs to 18 residues. Germline assignment: CDR1 LNHDA and CDR2 SQIVND (reference sequence). Sequenced here: CD4+ or CD8+ T cells sorted from blood, sampled in a trial of the OX40 agonist ivuxolimab. This chain connects TRBV19 to TRBJ2-1; TRBD2 matches at 10 bases. The TCR originated in an adult with an advanced solid tumor such as melanoma, head and neck, liver or kidney cancer. Here the CDR3 DNA reads TGTGCCAGTAGTGCTAGCGGGGGCCTCCACCTTTCCTACAATGAGCAGTTCTTC. Protein: CASSASGGLHLSYNEQFF. The entire variable domain, with the rest obtained from reference TRBV19 and TRBJ2-1, is as follows: DGGITQSPKYLFRKEGQNVTLSCEQNLNHDAMYWYRQDPGQGLRLIYYSQIVNDFQKGDIAEGYSVSREKKESFPLTVTSAQKNPTAFYLCASSASGGLHLSYNEQFFGPGTRLTVL.